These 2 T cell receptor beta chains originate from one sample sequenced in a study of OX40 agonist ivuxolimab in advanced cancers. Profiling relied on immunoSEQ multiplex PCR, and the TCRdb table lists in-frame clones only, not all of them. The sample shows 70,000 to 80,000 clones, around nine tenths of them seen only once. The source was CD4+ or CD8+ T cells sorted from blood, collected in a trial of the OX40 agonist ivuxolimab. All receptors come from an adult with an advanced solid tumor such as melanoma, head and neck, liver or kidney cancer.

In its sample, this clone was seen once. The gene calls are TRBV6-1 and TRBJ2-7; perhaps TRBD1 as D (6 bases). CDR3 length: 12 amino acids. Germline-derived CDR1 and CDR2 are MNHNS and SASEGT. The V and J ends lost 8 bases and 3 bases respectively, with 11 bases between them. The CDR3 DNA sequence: TGTGCCAGCGAGATAGGGGGCTACGAGCAGTACTTC. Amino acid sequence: CASEIGGYEQYF.

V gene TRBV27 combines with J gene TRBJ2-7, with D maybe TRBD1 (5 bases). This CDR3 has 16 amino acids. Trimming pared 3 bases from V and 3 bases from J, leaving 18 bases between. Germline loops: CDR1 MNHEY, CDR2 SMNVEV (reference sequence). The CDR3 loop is CASSFRESRWVYEQYF. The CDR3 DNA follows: TGTGCCAGCAGTTTCAGGGAAAGCCGATGGGTCTACGAGCAGTACTTC.